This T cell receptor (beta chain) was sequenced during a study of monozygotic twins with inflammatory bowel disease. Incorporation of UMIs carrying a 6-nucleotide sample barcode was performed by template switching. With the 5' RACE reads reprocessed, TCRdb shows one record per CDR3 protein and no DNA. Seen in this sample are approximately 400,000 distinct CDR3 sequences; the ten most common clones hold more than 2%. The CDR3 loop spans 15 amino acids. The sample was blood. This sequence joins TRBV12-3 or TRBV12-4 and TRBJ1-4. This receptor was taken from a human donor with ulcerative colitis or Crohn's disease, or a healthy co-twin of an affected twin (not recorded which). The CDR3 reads CASSLSSSTNEKLFF.